This TCR beta chain was recovered during a study of CD8+CD57+ T cells in acquired aplastic anemia (dated by TCRdb to 2016 to 2019). Describing the broader study: A mean of around 3 ug of DNA, ranging from about 0.19 to 27.4 ug, was extracted from sorted CD4+ and CD8+ cells. An average of approximately 10 million reads for CD4+ cells and approximately 11 million reads for CD8+ cells was obtained from healthy donor samples. Paper-wide results and their limitations: Although 25 to 30 CD8+ CDR3 sequences were shared by patients and controls, these sequences appeared highly expressed in patients and within the immunodominant clones of patients. No significant difference in CD8+ Simpson's diversity was found between patients and healthy controls (P=0.060).

This clonotype was seen repeatedly, ten times or more. Its cognate antigen has yet to be identified. No much larger clonotype is one base removed from it; base qualities were not supplied. In this study, sorted CD4+ and CD8+ T cells from the blood of healthy subjects and of severe aplastic anemia patients had their TCR repertoires deep-sequenced. Ficoll-Paque density gradient centrifugation was used to isolate peripheral blood mononuclear cells. CD4+ and CD8+ T cells were sorted by FACS or magnetic beads before DNA extraction. Genomic DNA was used as template for profiling of TCR beta VDJ combinations and CDR3 sequences. TCR repertoire sequencing was run on an Illumina HiSeq 2000. Concerning the study's data processing: Repertoires were assessed using TRBV/TRBJ rearrangement plots, CDR3 size and DJ length profiles, and Simpson's diversity index. The most abundant DNA sequence in the deep sequencing data was taken as the immunodominant clone. CDR3 amino acid sequences were checked for sharing between subjects and were compared against published repertoires and the VDJdb database. TCRdb trimmed the raw reads at Q25, called clones with MiXCR and kept productive beta chains. Each CDR3 protein appears once, grouped with its most common genes and DNA. These V and J calls originate from TCRdb's pipeline instead of the authors' own analysis. Here the sample has some 410,000 distinct CDR3 sequences; about 70% occur a single time. 4% of the sample comes from the top ten.

Trimming removed 4 bases from V and 0 bases from J, leaving 9 bases between the germline ends. Inclusive of the bounding cysteine and phenylalanine, the CDR3 is 13 residues long. Just the 39-base CDR3 DNA is kept, in frame starting at base 1. Per the germline V gene (reference sequence), GTSNPN is the CDR1 and SVGIG is the CDR2. The sequenced sample consisted of sorted CD4+, CD8+, or CD8+CD57+ T cells (not recorded which) from PBMCs. The TCR originated in a human donor in good health, serving as a control. This sequence uses TRBV30 and TRBJ1-1, with no reliable assignment of the D segment. The bases are TGTGCCTGGAACGAACAGTTGAACACTGAAGCTTTCTTT. The encoded protein is CAWNEQLNTEAFF.